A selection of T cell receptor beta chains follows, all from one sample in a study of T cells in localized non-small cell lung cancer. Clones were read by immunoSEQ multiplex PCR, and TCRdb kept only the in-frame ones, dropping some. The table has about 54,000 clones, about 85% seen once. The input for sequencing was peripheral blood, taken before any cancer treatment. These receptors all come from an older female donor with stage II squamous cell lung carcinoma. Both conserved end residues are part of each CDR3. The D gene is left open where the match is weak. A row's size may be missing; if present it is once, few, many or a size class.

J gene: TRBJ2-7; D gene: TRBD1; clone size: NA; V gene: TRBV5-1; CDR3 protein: CASTLRTGGEQYF; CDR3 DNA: TGCGCCAGTACTTTAAGGACAGGGGGGGAGCAGTACTTC
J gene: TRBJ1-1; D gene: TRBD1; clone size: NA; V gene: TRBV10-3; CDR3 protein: CAISRQGMNTEAFF; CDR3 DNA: TGTGCCATCAGTCGACAGGGGATGAACACTGAAGCTTTCTTT
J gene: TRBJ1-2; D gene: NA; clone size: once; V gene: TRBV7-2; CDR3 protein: CASSLVGGRGYTF; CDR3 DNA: TGTGCCAGCAGCTTAGTTGGAGGGCGAGGCTACACCTTC
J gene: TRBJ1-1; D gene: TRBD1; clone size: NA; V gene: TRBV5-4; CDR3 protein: CASSQGQGTEAFF; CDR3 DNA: TGTGCCAGCAGCCAGGGACAGGGAACTGAAGCTTTCTTT
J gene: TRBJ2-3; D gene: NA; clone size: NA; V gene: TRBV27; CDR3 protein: CASSSGTSTDTQYF; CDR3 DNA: TGTGCCAGCAGTTCCGGGACTAGCACAGATACGCAGTATTTT
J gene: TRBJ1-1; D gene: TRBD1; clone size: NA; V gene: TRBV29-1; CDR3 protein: CSVEARTGGNTEAFF; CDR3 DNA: TGCAGCGTTGAAGCTAGGACAGGAGGGAACACTGAAGCTTTCTTT
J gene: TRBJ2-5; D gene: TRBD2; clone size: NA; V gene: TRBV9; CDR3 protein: CASSARGAQETQYF; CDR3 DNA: TGTGCCAGCAGCGCGCGGGGGGCCCAAGAGACCCAGTACTTC
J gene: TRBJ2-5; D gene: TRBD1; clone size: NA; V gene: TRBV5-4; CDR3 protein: CASSPGQGPLREETQYF; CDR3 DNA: TGTGCCAGCAGCCCTGGACAGGGACCCCTTCGAGAGGAGACCCAGTACTTC
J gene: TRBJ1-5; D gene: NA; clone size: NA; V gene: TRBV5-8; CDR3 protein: CASSLPRHNQPQHF; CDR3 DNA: TGTGCCAGCAGCTTGCCCAGGCACAATCAGCCCCAGCATTTT
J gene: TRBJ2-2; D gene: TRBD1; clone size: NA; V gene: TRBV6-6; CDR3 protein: CASLPRTGYTGELFF; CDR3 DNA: TGTGCCAGCCTTCCCAGGACAGGTTACACCGGGGAGCTGTTTTTT
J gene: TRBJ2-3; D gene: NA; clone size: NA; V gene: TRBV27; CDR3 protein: CASKLVSGPLTDTQYF; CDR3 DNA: TGTGCCAGCAAACTTGTCAGCGGCCCCCTCACAGATACGCAGTATTTT
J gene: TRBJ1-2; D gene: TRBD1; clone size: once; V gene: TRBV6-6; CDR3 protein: CASSYGQGANYGYTF; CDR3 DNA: TGTGCCAGCAGTTACGGACAGGGGGCTAACTATGGCTACACCTTC
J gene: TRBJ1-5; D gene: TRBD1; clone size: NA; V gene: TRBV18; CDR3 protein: CASSPEQGVGNQPQHF; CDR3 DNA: TGTGCCAGCTCTCCTGAACAGGGGGTTGGCAATCAGCCCCAGCATTTT
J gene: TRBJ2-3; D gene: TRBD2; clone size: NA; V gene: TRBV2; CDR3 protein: CASLLAATTDTQYF; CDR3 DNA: TGTGCCAGCCTCCTAGCGGCTACCACAGATACGCAGTATTTT